Presented here are 16 T cell receptor beta chains from one specimen sequenced in a study of high-grade serous ovarian cancer treatment subgroups. Tumor tissue was taken before any definitive surgery or chemotherapy was given. Sequencing was performed with immunoSEQ multiplex PCR; in TCRdb, only in-frame clones are kept and a portion is missing. The sample lists 6,500 to 7,000 clones; roughly 85% were seen once. The specimen was tumor tissue. The receptors derive from a human donor with high-grade serous ovarian cancer.

The chain joins TRBV19 to TRBJ1-2; TRBD1 aligns across 8 bases. The CDR3 runs 14 residues. The germline V gene encodes CDR1 LNHDA and CDR2 SQIVND (reference sequence). Trimming removed 5 bases from V and 1 base from J; junction bases left unmatched: 3. The CDR3 spells CASSYTGGNYGYTF. The CDR3 DNA sequence: TGTGCCAGTAGTTATACAGGGGGTAACTATGGCTACACCTTC.

This clone was counted only a few times. This sequence joins TRBV2 and TRBJ1-1; no firm D call. Trimming took off 6 bases at V and 4 bases at J, with 21 bases between the two ends. The CDR3 covers 16 residues. CDR1 and CDR2 from the germline V gene are SNHLY and FYNNEI. The CDR3 here is CASSQKGGFVGTEAFF. Written as DNA, the CDR3 is TGTGCCAGCAGCCAGAAGGGCGGGTTCGTCGGCACTGAAGCTTTCTTT. The entire variable domain, with the rest obtained from reference TRBV2 and TRBJ1-1, is as follows: EPEVTQTPSHQVTQMGQEVILRCVPISNHLYFYWYRQILGQKVEFLVSFYNNEISEKSEIFDDQFSVERPDGSNFTLKIRSTKLEDSAMYFCASSQKGGFVGTEAFFGQGTRLTVV.

The V gene is TRBV10-2, the J gene TRBJ2-6, with 8 positions matching TRBD2. J was trimmed by 0 bases and V by 2 bases; bases with no gene match: 0. CDR3 length: 16 residues. Germline assignment: CDR1 WSHSY and CDR2 SAAADI. The CDR3 DNA reads as TGCGCCAGCAGTGAGCGGGGGGGCTCTGGGGCCAACGTCCTGACTTTC. Residues: CASSERGGSGANVLTF.

V is TRBV7-9 and J is TRBJ2-5; the match to TRBD1 covers 8 bases. CDR3 size: 16 residues. V shed 0 bases and J 3 bases; nucleotides not matched to a gene: 6. Per germline, CDR1 SEHNR and CDR2 FQNEAQ (reference sequence). Written as DNA, the CDR3 is TGTGCCAGCAGCTTAGCGTGGACAGGGACAGAAGAGACCCAGTACTTC. Its protein is CASSLAWTGTEETQYF.

The chain combines TRBV13 with TRBJ1-1, with a weak D call TRBD1 (6 bases). The germline V gene has CDR1 PRHDT and CDR2 FYEKMQ (reference sequence). Trimming removed 2 bases at V and 11 bases at J, with 9 bases between. The length of the CDR3 is 11 residues. This chain's CDR3 is CASSLHRDAFF. The CDR3 DNA sequence: TGTGCCAGCAGCTTACACAGGGACGCTTTCTTT.

The chain combines TRBV9 with TRBJ1-2; tentatively, D is TRBD1 (6 bases). Per germline, CDR1 SGDLS and CDR2 YYNGEE. V lost 3 bases to trimming and J lost 1 base, with 16 bases between them. This CDR3 is 16 amino acids long. CDR3 in amino acids: CASSALTGPLNYGYTF. As DNA, the CDR3 is TGTGCCAGCAGCGCACTGACAGGCCCCCTTAACTATGGCTACACCTTC.

In its sample, this clone was seen a few times. The V gene is TRBV5-1, the J gene TRBJ1-2; tentative D call: TRBD1 (5 bases). With 4 bases removed from V and 8 bases from J, the gap between germline ends came to 21 bases. Germline lookup yields CDR1 SGHRS and CDR2 YFSETQ. The length of the CDR3 is 15 residues. The CDR3 DNA reads as TGCGCCAGCAGCCAAGTGGGACGCGGAGAAACCGGCTACACCTTC. Amino acid sequence: CASSQVGRGETGYTF.

Remarks on this clone: At one end, the junction sequence differs from germline, possibly due to a read error. The V and J genes are TRBV2 and TRBJ1-2, with 7 bases aligning to TRBD1. The CDR3 extends over 13 amino acids. Germline loops: CDR1 SNHLY, CDR2 FYNNEI. The CDR3 protein is CASSEALRRTGFF. The CDR3 region has the DNA TGTGCCAGCAGTGAAGCGCTTCGGAGGACAGGCTTTTTC.

The rearrangement links TRBV5-4 to TRBJ2-3; D gene ambiguous. Germline V lookup: CDR1 SGHNT, CDR2 YYREEE (reference sequence). The CDR3 contains 11 residues. V was trimmed by 1 base and J by 5 bases, leaving 2 bases between them. CDR3 amino acids: CASSLLDTQYF. CDR3 bases: TGTGCCAGCAGCTTGTTAGATACGCAGTATTTT.

This clone appeared a single time. This chain uses TRBV2 with TRBJ2-5; TRBD2 aligns across 9 bases. The length of the CDR3 is 20 residues. V was pared by 0 bases and J by 4 bases, with 18 bases of the junction left unmatched. The germline gives CDR1 SNHLY, CDR2 FYNNEI. The CDR3 DNA follows: TGTGCCAGCAGTGAAGCGTCTTGGGTCGTTGCAGCGGGGGGTAGAGAGACCCAGTACTTC. Translating gives CASSEASWVVAAGGRETQYF.

The chain joins TRBV5-1 to TRBJ2-5; tentatively, D is TRBD1 (8 bases). Germline V gene data show CDR1 as SGHRS and CDR2 as YFSETQ. The CDR3 spans 15 residues. V was cut by 6 bases and J by 1 base, with 16 bases left in between. Here the CDR3 reads CASTNRGGAQETQYF. The CDR3, as DNA: TGCGCCAGCACCAACAGGGGGGGCGCCCAAGAGACCCAGTACTTC.

The V and J genes are TRBV2 and TRBJ2-2; 13 nucleotides line up with TRBD2. Germline loops: CDR1 SNHLY, CDR2 FYNNEI. This CDR3 is built from 15 residues. J was trimmed by 7 bases and V by 6 bases; bases with no gene match: 5. CDR3 nucleotide sequence: TGTGCCAGCAGGAGAAGACTAGCGGGGGGCGGGGAGCTGTTTTTT. Amino acids: CASRRRLAGGGELFF.

The V call is TRBV5-1, the J call TRBJ2-7, with TRBD2 matching over 8 bases. Trimming at V came to 0 bases and at J to 6 bases, leaving 11 bases not matched to a gene. From germline, CDR1 is SGHRS and CDR2 YFSETQ. The CDR3 totals 16 residues. As DNA, the CDR3 is TGCGCCAGCAGCTTGGCAGGGACTAGGACTATGGGCGAGCAGTACTTC. Translating it yields CASSLAGTRTMGEQYF. Based on the CDR3 plus reference TRBV5-1 and TRBJ2-7, the full variable domain is KAGVTQTPRYLIKTRGQQVTLSCSPISGHRSVSWYQQTPGQGLQFLFEYFSETQRNKGNFPGRFSGRQFSNSRSEMNVSTLELGDSALYLCASSLAGTRTMGEQYFGPGTRLTVT.

V usage is TRBV4-1 and J usage is TRBJ1-6; 7 bases are shared with TRBD1. Trimming removed 0 bases from V and 7 bases from J; junction bases left unmatched: 15. The CDR3 consists of 19 residues. From germline, CDR1 is MGHRA and CDR2 YSYEKL. The CDR3 loop reads CASSQEGTDPTGRNSPLHF. The CDR3 DNA follows: TGCGCCAGCAGCCAAGAGGGGACAGATCCTACAGGCCGAAATTCACCCCTCCACTTT.

This chain joins TRBV4-1 and TRBJ2-2; D is possibly TRBD1 or TRBD2 (5 bases each). The CDR3 has 15 residues. Germline assignment: CDR1 MGHRA and CDR2 YSYEKL. The V gene lost 2 bases and the J gene lost 9 bases, with 16 bases spanning the gap. CDR3 protein: CASSQRGLGTWELFF. The CDR3 region has the DNA TGCGCCAGCAGCCAAAGAGGGCTAGGGACCTGGGAGCTGTTTTTT.

This chain joins TRBV19 and TRBJ1-4; D not resolved. This CDR3 contains 14 residues. CDR1 is LNHDA, CDR2 SQIVND, per germline (reference sequence). Trimming left V 5 bases short and J 8 bases short, with 15 bases between. The CDR3, as DNA: TGTGCCAGTAGTTCTGGCCACGGCGGAGAAAAACTGTTTTTT. Translating gives CASSSGHGGEKLFF.